This T cell receptor beta chain was sequenced in a study of blood T cells in healthy people across ages. Germline CDR1 is DFQATT and CDR2 is SNEGSKA (reference sequence). The CDR3 covers 15 residues. V lost 0 bases and J 8 bases, leaving 17 bases between the germline ends. This clonotype was detected a few times. Using a J-beta primer mix together with a sample-barcoded 5' primer, a second PCR was run for 7 to 11 cycles. TCRdb redid the calling of the 5' RACE reads with MiXCR, one entry per CDR3 protein. This sample has around 1,900,000 distinct CDR3 sequences, with more than 35% found just once. Sequencing used blood. The V gene is TRBV20-1, the J gene TRBJ2-1; possibly TRBD1 or TRBD2 for D (6 bases each). The TCR was taken from a human donor in good health. The CDR3 bases are TGCAGTGCTAGAGATCCCTCGGGGGCAGGGTATGAGCAGTTCTTC. It specifies CSARDPSGAGYEQFF.